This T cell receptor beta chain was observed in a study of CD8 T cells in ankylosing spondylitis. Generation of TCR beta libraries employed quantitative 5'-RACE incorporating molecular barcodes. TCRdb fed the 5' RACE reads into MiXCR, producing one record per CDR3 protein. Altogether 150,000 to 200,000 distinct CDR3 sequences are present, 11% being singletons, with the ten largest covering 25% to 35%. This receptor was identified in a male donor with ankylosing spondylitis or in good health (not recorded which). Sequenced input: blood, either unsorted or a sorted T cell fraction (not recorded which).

CDR3 in amino acids: CASSLVLNNEQFF. DNA for the CDR3: TGTGCCAGCAGCTTGGTCCTGAACAATGAGCAGTTCTTC. V and J are TRBV5-5 and TRBJ2-1; no clear D. Germline V CDR1 and CDR2: SGHKS, YYEKEE (reference sequence). The CDR3 consists of 13 residues. V lost 0 bases and J lost 5, with 6 bases in between.